Sequencing of this TCR beta chain was carried out in a study of cytomegalovirus exposure and HLA in healthy donors. The study, taken as a whole, reports: Common viral pathogens seemed, in a later analysis, to connect with several of the most significant clusters.

The germline gives CDR1 SNHLY, CDR2 FYNNEI. After removal of 7 bases from V and 1 base from J, the junction contained 4 bases not matched to a gene. The CDR3 runs to 14 residues. About this clone itself: What it recognizes is unknown.

Researchers ran the PCR with 60 Vbeta and 13 Jbeta primers. Here immunoSEQ multiplex PCR was the method, and the copy in TCRdb shows in-frame clones only, minus some. The sample shows about 220,000 clones, over 65% of them seen only once. This receptor was identified in a man younger than 30 in good health and CMV-seronegative. The chain links TRBV2 to TRBJ1-5; 7 nucleotides agree with TRBD1. The sequenced material came from PBMCs. For the CDR3, the DNA is TGTGCCAGCAATGCAGGGGGAAGCAATCAGCCCCAGCATTTT. Protein: CASNAGGSNQPQHF.